Following are 29 T cell receptor beta chains from one sample sequenced in a study of blood T cell repertoires in COVID-19. Here immunoSEQ multiplex PCR was the method, and the copy in TCRdb shows in-frame clones only, minus some. The sample shows approximately 150,000 clones, over 70% of them seen only once. Sequencing used PBMCs or T cells enriched from blood (not recorded which). The receptors here all came from a man aged 55 to 70 who had recovered from COVID-19.

The CDR3 is CASRPKDRVTGELFF. For the CDR3, the DNA is TGTGCCAGCAGACCAAAAGACAGGGTCACCGGGGAGCTGTTTTTT. The chain couples TRBV7-9 to TRBJ2-2, with 7 nucleotides matching TRBD1. CDR3 length: 15 residues. The ends lost 6 bases at V and 4 bases at J; junction bases unmatched: 8. In germline, CDR1 is SEHNR, CDR2 FQNEAQ (reference sequence).

The chain uses TRBV20-1 and TRBJ1-2; D perhaps matches TRBD1 (5 bases). CDR1 is DFQATT, CDR2 SNEGSKA, per germline (reference sequence). Deletions cut 3 bases from V and 0 bases from J, with 14 bases between. CDR3 length: 15 residues. The CDR3 DNA reads as TGCAGTGCTAGTACGGGACTCGGAGCTAACTATGGCTACACCTTC. It translates to CSASTGLGANYGYTF.

This clone appeared once. The gene calls are TRBV28 and TRBJ1-2; 8 bases are a match to TRBD1. Per the germline V gene, CDR1 is MDHEN and CDR2 is SYDVKM. V trimming: 6 bases; J trimming: 7 bases; junction bases outside the gene matches: 7. This CDR3 spans 13 amino acids. CDR3 in DNA: TGTGCCAGCAGATCAGGGGGCCCAGTTGGCTACACCTTC. Its translation is CASRSGGPVGYTF.

The rearrangement joins TRBV19 to TRBJ1-5; TRBD1 might be the D (5 bases). V was trimmed by 5 bases and J by 5 bases, leaving 13 bases between them. The germline gives CDR1 LNHDA, CDR2 SQIVND (reference sequence). This CDR3 is built from 14 residues. CDR3 amino acids: CASSPLGGHQPQHF. CDR3 coding DNA: TGTGCCAGTAGTCCCCTGGGGGGACATCAGCCCCAGCATTTT.

The gene calls are TRBV3-1 (or the pseudogene TRBV3-2) and TRBJ2-5, with 11 bases lining up with TRBD2. V lost 2 bases, J lost 4 bases, and 3 bases stayed unmatched. The CDR3 loop spans 15 amino acids. CDR1 and CDR2 from the germline V gene are LGHDT and YNNKEL (reference sequence). The CDR3 DNA sequence: TGTGCCAGCAGCCAAACTAGCGGGAGAAGAGAGACCCAGTACTTC. It yields the protein CASSQTSGRRETQYF.

This chain uses TRBV9 with TRBJ2-3, with 7 bases that match TRBD2. The CDR3 is 17 amino acids. Looked up from germline, CDR1 is SGDLS and CDR2 is YYNGEE. Germline trimming cut 0 bases from V and 5 bases from J; bases unmatched to any gene: 12. Here the CDR3 DNA reads TGTGCCAGCAGCGTAGGGGGAGTGAGCGGGACGGGAGATACGCAGTATTTT. It encodes CASSVGGVSGTGDTQYF.

The J gene is TRBJ2-7, the V gene TRBV5-8; TRBD1 is a possible D gene (6 bases). V gave up 3 bases and J gave up 3 bases, with 10 bases separating them. Germline-derived CDR1 and CDR2 are SGHTS and YDEGEE. The CDR3 has 13 amino acids. The CDR3 spells CASSSGHIYEQYF. The CDR3 DNA reads as TGTGCCAGCAGCTCGGGACATATCTACGAGCAGTACTTC.

The V gene is TRBV5-1, the J gene TRBJ2-7; the D gene is possibly TRBD1 (6 bases). Per the germline V gene, CDR1 is SGHRS and CDR2 is YFSETQ. The CDR3 spans 14 residues. The germline V and J ends were trimmed by 0 bases and 3 bases, with 10 bases remaining between them. Here the CDR3 reads CASSLGMDSYEQYF. The CDR3 DNA is TGCGCCAGCAGCTTGGGGATGGACAGCTACGAGCAGTACTTC.

The V call is TRBV10-3, the J call TRBJ2-1; 8 bases fit TRBD1. Per the germline V gene, CDR1 is ENHRY and CDR2 is SYGVKD. The CDR3 extends over 12 amino acids. V lost 10 bases and J lost 5; bases outside the gene matches: 4. CDR3 protein: CATTGEDNEQFF. The CDR3 nucleotides are TGTGCCACGACAGGGGAGGACAATGAGCAGTTCTTC.

For the CDR3, the DNA is TGTGCCAGCAGCGAGCCTAGCGGGAGGGGCAATGAGCAGTTCTTC. It translates to CASSEPSGRGNEQFF. The chain joins TRBV5-4 to TRBJ2-1; 12 bases match TRBD2. J gave up 6 bases and V 4 bases, and 5 bases lay outside the gene matches. CDR1 and CDR2 from the germline V gene are SGHNT and YYREEE (reference sequence). The CDR3 is 15 amino acids.

This clone was picked up one time. This sequence joins TRBV5-4 and TRBJ2-5; D is unresolved. The V gene lost 0 bases and the J gene lost 7 bases, with 13 bases spanning the gap. The CDR3 covers 14 residues. Germline-derived CDR1 and CDR2 are SGHNT and YYREEE (reference sequence). The CDR3 reads CASSLVESETTQYF. CDR3 DNA sequence: TGTGCCAGCAGCTTGGTTGAGAGCGAGACGACCCAGTACTTC.

The CDR3: CASSSPGGPYEQYF. In nucleotides, the CDR3 is TGTGCCAGCAGCTCGCCCGGGGGGCCCTACGAGCAGTACTTC. The chain employs TRBV5-4 and TRBJ2-7; TRBD2 might be the D (7 bases). Germline V gene lookup returns CDR1 SGHNT and CDR2 YYREEE (reference sequence). This CDR3 comprises 14 residues. Trimming cost V 3 bases and J 2 bases, with 12 bases left between them.

This rearrangement joins TRBV2 to TRBJ1-5, with D hard to call. The CDR3 spans 14 residues. V was clipped by 4 bases and J by 7 bases, with 14 bases between them. The germline V gene has CDR1 SNHLY and CDR2 FYNNEI. For the CDR3, the DNA is TGTGCCAGCAGTGGGACTCCCTCCACCCAGCCCCAGCATTTT. The encoded protein is CASSGTPSTQPQHF.

The sample holds a few counts of this clone. V is TRBV2 and J is TRBJ1-1; D not certain. Trimming removed 7 bases from V and 1 base from J, with 13 bases in between. This CDR3 comprises 14 residues. The V gene's germline CDR1 is SNHLY and CDR2 FYNNEI. CDR3 sequence: CASTARYQNTEAFF. The CDR3 bases are TGTGCCAGCACCGCGAGGTACCAGAACACTGAAGCTTTCTTT.

V is TRBV23-1 and J is TRBJ2-2; 9 nucleotides align to TRBD1. TRBV23-1 is identified as an open reading frame with a role that is uncertain. Trimming took 0 bases from V and 0 from J; bases not matched to a gene: 11. The CDR3 totals 20 residues. CDR3 amino acids: CASSQSWDRVTRSNTGELFF. CDR3 DNA sequence: TGCGCCAGCAGTCAATCGTGGGACAGGGTCACGCGGTCGAACACCGGGGAGCTGTTTTTT.

V is TRBV29-1 and J is TRBJ1-4; 9 nucleotides match TRBD1. V lost 7 bases and J lost 6; bases outside the gene matches: 3. CDR3 length equals 12 residues. CDR1 is SQVTM, CDR2 ANQGSEA, per germline. The CDR3 region has the DNA TGCAGCGGGGGACAGGGTTATGAAAAACTGTTTTTT. Amino acids: CSGGQGYEKLFF.

The rearrangement uses TRBV19 and TRBJ1-1; D is possibly TRBD1 (6 bases). V was pared by 5 bases and J by 5 bases, with 15 bases between. The CDR3 contains 14 residues. Germline assignment: CDR1 LNHDA and CDR2 SQIVND (reference sequence). CDR3 bases: TGTGCCAGTAGTGCCGGTAGGGACACAACTGAAGCTTTCTTT. Amino acids: CASSAGRDTTEAFF.

The chain joins TRBV2 to TRBJ2-5; D gene uncertain. The germline V and J ends were trimmed by 2 bases and 5 bases, with 6 bases remaining between them. Germline lookup yields CDR1 SNHLY and CDR2 FYNNEI. The CDR3 runs 12 residues. The DNA for the CDR3 is TGTGCCAGCAGTGAACGGTGGGAGACCCAGTACTTC. This encodes CASSERWETQYF.

The gene calls are TRBV12-3 or TRBV12-4 and TRBJ1-4; no clear D. CDR3 length equals 13 residues. Trimming left V 1 base short and J 8 bases short, with 8 bases between. CDR3 sequence (DNA): TGTGCCAGCAGTTTAGGGAGCCGAGAAAAACTGTTTTTT. Protein sequence: CASSLGSREKLFF.

The chain is built from TRBV5-5 and TRBJ2-7; possibly TRBD1 for D (5 bases). V lost 4 bases to trimming and J lost 5 bases, with 13 bases between them. This CDR3 is built from 13 residues. Germline CDR1 is SGHKS and CDR2 is YYEKEE (reference sequence). The CDR3 sequence: CASSVQGRNEQYF. The DNA for the CDR3 is TGTGCCAGCAGCGTCCAGGGTAGGAACGAGCAGTACTTC.

This chain links TRBV27 with TRBJ2-7; TRBD2 is a possible D gene (5 bases). CDR3 length: 15 amino acids. The V gene's germline CDR1 is MNHEY and CDR2 SMNVEV (reference sequence). V lost 2 bases and J 0 bases, leaving 11 bases between the germline ends. For the CDR3, the DNA is TGTGCCAGCAGTTTAATGATAGGGAGCTCCTACGAGCAGTACTTC. Translation gives CASSLMIGSSYEQYF.

The CDR3 DNA is TGTGCCAGCAGCTACGACAGGGGAGGAGAAAAACTGTTTTTT. Its protein product is CASSYDRGGEKLFF. The chain combines TRBV13 with TRBJ1-4, with TRBD1 identical over 8 bases. V was clipped by 4 bases and J by 8 bases; unmatched bases: 6. The CDR3 has 14 residues. The germline CDR1 and CDR2 sequences are PRHDT and FYEKMQ (reference sequence).

J is TRBJ2-1 and V is TRBV28; D is perhaps TRBD2 (5 bases). Germline V lookup: CDR1 MDHEN, CDR2 SYDVKM. Trimming cost V 3 bases and J 8 bases, with 20 bases left between them. The CDR3 is 16 residues long. The CDR3 region has the DNA TGTGCCAGCAGTTTCGTGAGGCGGGCGCCCCAAGATGAGCAGTTCTTC. It is translated as CASSFVRRAPQDEQFF.

The V gene is TRBV2, the J gene TRBJ1-6; 7 nucleotides match TRBD1. CDR1 is SNHLY and CDR2 is FYNNEI in the germline V gene. V shed 3 bases, J shed 10 bases, and the junction held 12 bases outside the gene matches. The CDR3 runs to 16 residues. As DNA, the CDR3 is TGTGCCAGCAGTGATAGTACGACAGGGAGTTACTCACCCCTCCACTTT. Translation: CASSDSTTGSYSPLHF.

The rearrangement uses TRBV5-6 and TRBJ2-7; D is ambiguous. The CDR3 runs 14 residues. Germline CDR1 SGHDT, CDR2 YYEEEE. V dropped 4 bases and J dropped 3 bases, with 14 bases sitting between them. The CDR3, as DNA: TGTGCCAGCAGCCGGTCAACGAGGTTCTACGAGCAGTACTTC. It yields the protein CASSRSTRFYEQYF.

This sequence joins TRBV28 and TRBJ1-1; D unclear. CDR1 is MDHEN, CDR2 SYDVKM, per germline. The CDR3 loop spans 14 amino acids. V lost 6 bases, J lost 0 bases, and 11 bases lay in between. In nucleotides, the CDR3 is TGTGCCAGCAGGGGAGGAACAGTGAACACTGAAGCTTTCTTT. Its translation is CASRGGTVNTEAFF.

This chain uses TRBV5-4 with TRBJ1-2, with D possibly matching TRBD1 (6 bases). The germline V and J ends were trimmed by 0 bases and 3 bases, with 12 bases remaining between them. Germline values: CDR1 SGHNT, CDR2 YYREEE (reference sequence). The CDR3 spans 15 residues. Here the CDR3 DNA reads TGTGCCAGCAGCTTGGCCGGGGGGGCGGACTATGGCTACACCTTC. This sequence encodes CASSLAGGADYGYTF.

The chain is built from TRBV15 and TRBJ2-5, with TRBD1 identical over 7 bases. The CDR3 runs 14 residues. CDR1 and CDR2 from the germline V gene are LNHNV and YYDKDF (reference sequence). V shed 9 bases and J 3 bases; nucleotides not matched to a gene: 10. CDR3 sequence (DNA): TGTGCCACTCGACCCCGACAGGGCAAAGAGACCCAGTACTTC. This gives the protein CATRPRQGKETQYF.

This clone was counted only a few times. The J gene is TRBJ2-1, the V gene TRBV4-2; no reliable D call. There are 13 residues in the CDR3. Germline V gene data show CDR1 as LGHNA and CDR2 as YNFKEQ. The ends were cut back, 1 base at V and 5 bases at J, with 6 bases in the middle. The CDR3 region is CASSQGSDNEQFF. The CDR3 DNA reads TGTGCCAGCAGCCAAGGGTCAGACAATGAGCAGTTCTTC.